This is a list of T cell receptor beta chains from one sample in a study of immune evolution from preneoplasia to lung adenocarcinoma. Using immunoSEQ multiplex PCR, the repertoire was profiled, and TCRdb retains in-frame clones only, with some absent. The table lists 10,000 or so clones, about four fifths of them singletons, with roughly 9% in the top ten. Input material: FFPE minimally invasive lung adenocarcinoma tissue. The source is a donor older than 65 with lung adenocarcinoma. CDR3s include the opening cysteine and the closing phenylalanine or tryptophan. Fields, in order: clone size, D gene, J gene, V gene, CDR3 DNA, CDR3 protein. D genes are given only for firm matches. Rows may omit the clone size; those that give it use once, few, many or a size class.

>few|-|TRBJ1-4|TRBV6-5
TGTGCCAGCAGTCGGGACGCCGGGGGTGAAAAACTGTTTTTT
CASSRDAGGEKLFF
>few|-|TRBJ2-1|TRBV19
TGTGCCAGTAGCCGGGTCCCGTCCGATGAGCAGTTCTTC
CASSRVPSDEQFF
>once|-|TRBJ1-5|TRBV29-1
TGCAGCGTTGGGTCATTAAATCAGCCCCAGCATTTT
CSVGSLNQPQHF
>-|-|TRBJ2-7|TRBV7-2
TGTGCCAGCAGCGAACCGGGACCTCGGGACGAGCAGTACTTC
CASSEPGPRDEQYF
>-|-|TRBJ2-7|TRBV5-8
TGTGCCAGCAGCTTGGCGGAAACACGCTACGAGCAGTACTTC
CASSLAETRYEQYF
>-|-|TRBJ1-3|TRBV5-6
TGTGCCAGCAGCGGGGGCGGTGGAAACACCATATATTTT
CASSGGGGNTIYF
>-|TRBD2|TRBJ2-2|TRBV9
TGTGCCAGCAGTGGGGGGGGTGAACAAATCACCGGGGAGCTGTTTTTT
CASSGGGEQITGELFF
>-|-|TRBJ2-5|TRBV7-8
TGTGCCAGCAGCCGAGGAGGGCGCCGGCAAGAGACCCAGTACTTC
CASSRGGRRQETQYF
>-|TRBD1|TRBJ2-7|TRBV19
TGTGCCAGTACCGGGACAGGGGCCAGCGAGCAGTACTTC
CASTGTGASEQYF
>few|TRBD1|TRBJ2-7|TRBV10-3
TGTGCCATCAGCGCCGACAGGGTTCAGTACTTC
CAISADRVQYF
>once|-|TRBJ2-4|TRBV7-9
TGTGCCAGCAGCTTCCCGGCACCAGTAGCCAAAAACATTCAGTACTTC
CASSFPAPVAKNIQYF
>-|-|TRBJ2-2|TRBV25-1
TGTGCCAGCAGTGAGGGGCCCGGGGAGCTGTTTTTT
CASSEGPGELFF
>-|-|TRBJ1-1|TRBV19
TGTGCCAGTAGTATAGCCCCCTGGACAGCCATGAACACTGAAGCTTTCTTT
CASSIAPWTAMNTEAFF
>-|TRBD2|TRBJ2-3|TRBV5-4
TGTGCCAGCAGCGCCAGCGGGAGCTCCCTGGGCACAGATACGCAGTATTTT
CASSASGSSLGTDTQYF
>-|-|TRBJ2-2|TRBV6-1
TGTGCCAGCAGCCGGGACATCAACACCGGGGAGCTGTTTTTT
CASSRDINTGELFF
>-|-|TRBJ1-2|TRBV28
TGTGCCAGCAGGTCGGGGTGGAGGGGCTATGGCTACACCTTC
CASRSGWRGYGYTF
>-|-|TRBJ1-1|TRBV7-9
TGTGCCAGCAGCCGTCTAATATCGTTGGGCGGCGGTGAAGCTTTCTTT
CASSRLISLGGGEAFF
>few|TRBD1|TRBJ1-4|TRBV6-1
TGTGCCAGCAGAGAACAGGGGGCGACAACTAATGAAAAACTGTTTTTT
CASREQGATTNEKLFF
>-|-|TRBJ2-7|TRBV28
TGTGCCAGCACCCCTCCAAGGGGTAAGCAGTACTTC
CASTPPRGKQYF
>-|-|TRBJ2-7|TRBV5-5
TGTGCCAGCAGCTTGGTGGCGGGGAGCTCCTACGAGCAGTACTTC
CASSLVAGSSYEQYF
>-|-|TRBJ1-1|TRBV28
TGTGCCAGCACCCACACCGGGACGGCCAACACTGAAGCTTTCTTT
CASTHTGTANTEAFF
>-|-|TRBJ2-5|TRBV28
TGTGCCAGCAGTTTCGGTCGGGAGACCCAGTACTTC
CASSFGRETQYF
>-|TRBD1|TRBJ1-5|TRBV15
TGTGCCACCAGCAGAGACCAGGGGGCGGGCAATCAGCCCCAGCATTTT
CATSRDQGAGNQPQHF
>once|-|TRBJ2-5|TRBV14
TGTGCCAGCAGCCGCGGAAAAGAGACCCAGTACTTC
CASSRGKETQYF
>-|-|TRBJ1-2|TRBV28
TGTGCCAGCAGCCTCAGGGGTCGCTATGGCTACACCTTC
CASSLRGRYGYTF
>once|TRBD1|TRBJ2-1|TRBV5-4
TGTGCCAGCAGCCCGCCGGGACAGGGGAACAATGAGCAGTTCTTC
CASSPPGQGNNEQFF
>-|-|TRBJ2-3|TRBV6-4
TGTGCCAGCAGTGACGGTATCACAGATACGCAGTATTTT
CASSDGITDTQYF
>-|-|TRBJ1-5|TRBV18
TGTGCCAGCTCACCAGAGGCGGGGAACAATCAGCCCCAGCATTTT
CASSPEAGNNQPQHF
>-|-|TRBJ1-2|TRBV5-1
TGCGCCAGCACCCCCTGGGGGGACTATGGCTACACCTTC
CASTPWGDYGYTF
>-|-|TRBJ2-7|TRBV6-5
TGTGCCAGCAGTTCCTCGGGGACCGGGGCTCCGTACGAGCAGTACTTC
CASSSSGTGAPYEQYF
>-|-|TRBJ2-3|TRBV27
TGTGCCAGCAGTTTATCACCACTAAGCACAGATACGCAGTATTTT
CASSLSPLSTDTQYF
>-|TRBD2|TRBJ2-7|TRBV5-1
TGCGCCAGCAGCTTGGGTGGTAGCGGGCTCTCCCTACGCGAGCAGTACTTC
CASSLGGSGLSLREQYF
>-|-|TRBJ1-5|TRBV19
TGTGCCAGTAGTATAGTAGGACAGACCATCCCGACCCAGCATTTT
CASSIVGQTIPTQHF
>-|TRBD2|TRBJ2-7|TRBV6-5
TGTGCCAGCAGCCGAGAGAGCGGGAGTACGTACGAGCAGTACTTC
CASSRESGSTYEQYF
>-|TRBD1|TRBJ1-5|TRBV9
TGTGCCAGCAGCGTCGGGACAGTAAATCAGCCCCAGCATTTT
CASSVGTVNQPQHF
>-|TRBD2|TRBJ2-2|TRBV10-2
TGCGCCAGCAGAGTAGCGGGAGGTAGGACCGGGGAGCTGTTTTTT
CASRVAGGRTGELFF
>-|-|TRBJ2-1|TRBV5-4
TGTGCCAGCAGCTTGTTTACCGGGATCACAGGGAATGAGCAGTTCTTC
CASSLFTGITGNEQFF
>-|TRBD1|TRBJ1-2|TRBV19
TGTGCCAGTAGCCCAGGGACAGGGTTGTCCTACACCTTC
CASSPGTGLSYTF
>-|TRBD2|TRBJ2-1|TRBV7-2
TGTGCCAGCAGCTTAGCGCTCCGCGGGAGCAGTGAGCAGTTCTTC
CASSLALRGSSEQFF
>large|-|TRBJ1-2|TRBV21-1
TGTGCCAGCAGCAATTCCCCGGGCCCCGGCTTCTATGGCTACACCTTC
CASSNSPGPGFYGYTF
>once|-|TRBJ2-3|TRBV19
TGTGCCAGTAAAACCGGGGGCGGACCCACAGATACGCAGTATTTT
CASKTGGGPTDTQYF
>-|-|TRBJ2-1|TRBV4-1
TGCGCCAGCAGCTCTACAGGGAGCTCCTACAATGAGCAGTTCTTC
CASSSTGSSYNEQFF
>-|-|TRBJ1-6|TRBV4-1
TGCGCCAGCAGCCAGGAGGGGTCAGATAATTCACCCCTCCACTTT
CASSQEGSDNSPLHF
>-|-|TRBJ2-2|TRBV4-1
TGCGCCAGCAGCCGCGGTCAAGACAGCTCGTACGGGGAGCTGTTTTTT
CASSRGQDSSYGELFF
>-|TRBD2|TRBJ2-3|TRBV6-4
TGTGCCAGCAGCCCGACTAGCGGCACAGATACGCAGTATTTT
CASSPTSGTDTQYF
>-|TRBD1|TRBJ1-1|TRBV5-1
TGCGCCAGCAGAGTGGAGGGGGCGAAAGCTTTCTTT
CASRVEGAKAFF
>-|TRBD2|TRBJ2-1|TRBV9
TGTGCCAGCAGCGTAGGGACTAGCGGGGGGTACAATGAGCAGTTCTTC
CASSVGTSGGYNEQFF
>-|TRBD2|TRBJ2-7|TRBV6-5
TGTGCCAGCAGCTCCGGGACTAGCGGACGGGAGCAGTACTTC
CASSSGTSGREQYF